A single sample gave rise to the 22 T cell receptor beta chains below, sequenced in a study of blood T cell repertoires in COVID-19. Generated by immunoSEQ multiplex PCR, the TCRdb table keeps only in-frame clones and is missing some. The data hold about 36,000 clones, with more than 60% observed a single time. Sequenced sample: peripheral blood. Every receptor here comes from a man aged 60 to 75 with active COVID-19.

This clone was observed a single time. This chain joins TRBV4-3 and TRBJ2-1; 8 nucleotides match TRBD2. The CDR3 spans 13 residues. J was trimmed by 8 bases and V by 6 bases; bases with no gene match: 6. CDR1 and CDR2 from the germline V gene are LGHNA and YSLEER. The CDR3 here is CASSPTSGDEQFF. The CDR3 nucleotides read TGCGCCAGCAGTCCAACTAGCGGCGATGAGCAGTTCTTC.

The chain recombines TRBV7-2 with TRBJ2-2; D is perhaps TRBD2 (6 bases). The CDR3 is 16 residues long. The V gene lost 3 bases and the J gene lost 0 bases, with 11 bases spanning the gap. CDR1 is SGHTA, CDR2 FQGNSA, per germline. CDR3 coding DNA: TGTGCCAGCAGCTTTCACAGCGGGTCGAACACCGGGGAGCTGTTTTTT. Residues: CASSFHSGSNTGELFF.

The chain uses TRBV28 and TRBJ2-1, with a tentative D call TRBD2 (6 bases). The CDR3 runs 14 residues. The ends were cut back, 3 bases at V and 6 bases at J, with 12 bases in the middle. Looked up from germline, CDR1 is MDHEN and CDR2 is SYDVKM. CDR3 loop: CASSLEGMGNEQFF. DNA of the CDR3: TGTGCCAGCAGTTTGGAGGGGATGGGCAATGAGCAGTTCTTC. Looking up the rest from reference TRBV28 and TRBJ2-1 gives the full variable domain: DVKVTQSSRYLVKRTGEKVFLECVQDMDHENMFWYRQDPGLGLRLIYFSYDVKMKEKGDIPEGYSVSREKKERFSLILESASTNQTSMYLCASSLEGMGNEQFFGPGTRLTVL.

This clone was seen only a few times. The V and J genes are TRBV13 and TRBJ2-4; 9 bases line up with TRBD1. J lost 4 bases, V lost 3 bases, and 1 base had no gene match. The CDR3 is 14 residues long. Per germline, CDR1 PRHDT and CDR2 FYEKMQ (reference sequence). The CDR3 reads CASSFGQGKNIQYF. The DNA for the CDR3 is TGTGCCAGCAGCTTCGGACAGGGGAAAAACATTCAGTACTTC. The complete variable domain, with remaining parts taken from reference TRBV13 and TRBJ2-4, reads AAGVIQSPRHLIKEKRETATLKCYPIPRHDTVYWYQQGPGQDPQFLISFYEKMQSDKGSIPDRFSAQQFSDYHSELNMSSLELGDSALYFCASSFGQGKNIQYFGAGTRLSVL.

V is TRBV4-1 and J is TRBJ1-4; TRBD1 aligns across 7 bases. Germline V gives CDR1 MGHRA, CDR2 YSYEKL. V gave up 0 bases and J gave up 8 bases; unmatched junction bases: 6. CDR3 length equals 15 residues. CDR3 in DNA: TGCGCCAGCAGCCAAGAGACAGGGACGGGCGAAAAACTGTTTTTT. Protein product: CASSQETGTGEKLFF.

The chain carries TRBV5-6 and TRBJ2-7; no reliable D call. This CDR3 spans 15 amino acids. The germline CDR1 and CDR2 sequences are SGHDT and YYEEEE. Trimming took 6 bases from V and 0 from J, leaving 16 bases between them. In DNA form, the CDR3 reads TGTGCCAGCACCCATGGGCCAGAAGGCTCCTACGAGCAGTACTTC. Encoded protein: CASTHGPEGSYEQYF.

The genes are TRBV19 and TRBJ2-3, with a tentative D call TRBD2 (6 bases). Trimming took 3 bases from V and 4 from J, leaving 17 bases between them. This CDR3 is built from 16 residues. Germline CDR1 LNHDA, CDR2 SQIVND (reference sequence). Written as DNA, the CDR3 is TGTGCCAGTAGTATCCCGGGACTGTTAGGCGCAGATACGCAGTATTTT. Its protein is CASSIPGLLGADTQYF.

The rearrangement links TRBV5-1 to TRBJ1-1; no definite D call. V lost 5 bases to trimming and J lost 3 bases, with 14 bases between them. This CDR3 is built from 14 residues. Germline CDR1 SGHRS, CDR2 YFSETQ. The DNA of the CDR3 is TGCGCCAGCAGTTCAGGCGTCGTGGACACTGAAGCTTTCTTT. Its protein product is CASSSGVVDTEAFF.

The chain employs TRBV4-2 and TRBJ2-5; tentatively, D is TRBD1 (5 bases). This CDR3 comprises 13 residues. Germline assignment: CDR1 LGHNA and CDR2 YNFKEQ. The V end was cut by 2 bases, the J end by 3 bases, with 7 bases between. The CDR3, as DNA: TGTGCCAGCAGCCAACGCAGGGAAGAGACCCAGTACTTC. This sequence encodes CASSQRREETQYF.

The V gene is TRBV20-1, the J gene TRBJ2-7, with D possibly matching TRBD1 (5 bases). V lost 7 bases and J 5 bases, leaving 12 bases between the germline ends. Germline CDR1 is DFQATT and CDR2 is SNEGSKA (reference sequence). CDR3 length: 11 residues. The CDR3 loop is CSVSSGHEQYF. The CDR3 coding sequence is TGCAGTGTCTCGTCAGGGCACGAGCAGTACTTC.

The rearrangement links TRBV7-8 to TRBJ2-1; 8 nucleotides match TRBD2. The CDR3 runs 17 residues. Germline V lookup: CDR1 SGHVS, CDR2 FQNEAQ. Trimming cost V 3 bases and J 5 bases; bases outside gene matches: 12. The CDR3 loop reads CASSFISSLAGHNEQFF. Here the CDR3 DNA reads TGTGCCAGCAGCTTTATATCATCGCTAGCGGGCCACAATGAGCAGTTCTTC.

CDR3 region: CASSPRGGNSPLHF. CDR3 DNA: TGTGCCAGCAGCCCCAGGGGCGGAAATTCACCCCTCCACTTT. The chain combines TRBV2 with TRBJ1-6, with D possibly matching TRBD1 (6 bases). This CDR3 contains 14 residues. Trimming shortened V by 6 bases and J by 7 bases, and 13 bases separated the two germline ends. Germline-derived CDR1 and CDR2 are SNHLY and FYNNEI. Full variable domain (missing parts from reference TRBV2 and TRBJ1-6): EPEVTQTPSHQVTQMGQEVILRCVPISNHLYFYWYRQILGQKVEFLVSFYNNEISEKSEIFDDQFSVERPDGSNFTLKIRSTKLEDSAMYFCASSPRGGNSPLHFGNGTRLTVT.

The chain has TRBV27 and TRBJ2-7, with 8 bases aligning to TRBD2. The CDR3 totals 16 residues. J lost 3 bases, V lost 4 bases, and 11 bases had no gene match. Germline-derived CDR1 and CDR2 are MNHEY and SMNVEV (reference sequence). Here the CDR3 DNA reads TGTGCCAGCAGTTCCCAAGCGACTAGCGACTTCTACGAGCAGTACTTC. It translates to CASSSQATSDFYEQYF.

This clone was detected once. This chain links TRBV4-1 with TRBJ2-1, with TRBD2 matching 9 bases. V trimming: 2 bases; J trimming: 3 bases; junction bases outside the gene matches: 5. The CDR3 is 16 residues long. CDR1 is MGHRA, CDR2 YSYEKL, per germline. The CDR3 DNA follows: TGCGCCAGCAGCCAAACTGCTAGCGGGATCTACAATGAGCAGTTCTTC. Translating it yields CASSQTASGIYNEQFF.

The chain employs TRBV7-2 and TRBJ2-7; the D gene is possibly TRBD2 (6 bases). Deletions cut 1 base from V and 7 bases from J, with 17 bases between. The CDR3 has 15 residues. Germline CDR1 and CDR2: SGHTA and FQGNSA. For the CDR3, the DNA is TGTGCCAGCAGCTTAGGAATAGCGGCCCCGCCGGAGCAGTACTTC. Protein product: CASSLGIAAPPEQYF.

The chain is built from TRBV4-3 and TRBJ1-5; no firm D call. Germline CDR1 reads LGHNA; CDR2 reads YSLEER. This CDR3 is 16 amino acids long. V dropped 0 bases and J dropped 1 base, with 10 bases sitting between them. CDR3 loop: CASSQDRGLSNQPQHF. The CDR3 nucleotides read TGCGCCAGCAGCCAAGACCGTGGGCTAAGCAATCAGCCCCAGCATTTT.

The rearrangement joins TRBV6-6 to TRBJ2-1; TRBD1 matches 9 bases. The CDR3 contains 16 residues. The junction had 9 bases not matched to a gene; V was cut back by 5 bases and J by 4 bases. Germline lookup yields CDR1 MNHNY and CDR2 SVGAGI (reference sequence). CDR3 nucleotide sequence: TGTGCCAGCAGTCTAGAACAGGGGGCTATGTACAATGAGCAGTTCTTC. It is translated as CASSLEQGAMYNEQFF.

The rearrangement uses TRBV6-5 and TRBJ1-3; TRBD1 matches at 9 bases. The CDR3 is made up of 16 amino acids. V shed 4 bases, J shed 3 bases, and the junction held 7 bases outside the gene matches. Germline CDR1 MNHEY, CDR2 SVGAGI. This chain's CDR3 is CASSSTGGAFGNTIYF. CDR3 sequence (DNA): TGTGCCAGCAGTTCTACAGGGGGCGCGTTTGGAAACACCATATATTTT.

J is TRBJ2-3 and V is TRBV4-1; 9 positions match TRBD2. The trim removed 0 bases at V and 5 bases at J, leaving 9 bases unmatched. This CDR3 region has 17 residues. Germline CDR1 is MGHRA and CDR2 is YSYEKL. The CDR3 DNA sequence: TGCGCCAGCAGCCAAGACCGAGCGGGGGGTATCAGAGATACGCAGTATTTT. Its protein is CASSQDRAGGIRDTQYF.

The chain has TRBV7-6 and TRBJ1-6; 7 bases match TRBD1. Trimming took 6 bases from V and 7 from J; bases not matched to a gene: 9. Germline CDR1 SGHVS, CDR2 FNYEAQ. The CDR3 has 15 residues. For the CDR3, the DNA is TGTGCCAGCAGGGGCGGGACAGAACGAAATTCACCCCTCCACTTT. Its translation: CASRGGTERNSPLHF.

The rearrangement uses TRBV2 and TRBJ1-5; 8 nucleotides agree with TRBD1. The V segment lost 1 base and the J segment 7 bases; nucleotides outside the gene matches: 12. The CDR3 extends over 17 amino acids. The germline CDR1 and CDR2 sequences are SNHLY and FYNNEI. The CDR3 nucleotides are TGTGCCAGCAGTGAAGACAGGGGGTCTTCTACCGGGCAGCCCCAGCATTTT. Its translation is CASSEDRGSSTGQPQHF.

The genes are TRBV15 and TRBJ1-1; D is unclear. V was cut by 2 bases and J by 3 bases, with 16 bases left in between. This CDR3 comprises 16 residues. Germline CDR1 and CDR2: LNHNV and YYDKDF (reference sequence). Written as DNA, the CDR3 is TGTGCCACCAGCAGAAGCTTCCGAGGAAAGGACACTGAAGCTTTCTTT. This translates into CATSRSFRGKDTEAFF. The whole variable domain, remainder taken from reference TRBV15 and TRBJ1-1, is DAMVIQNPRYQVTQFGKPVTLSCSQTLNHNVMYWYQQKSSQAPKLLFHYYDKDFNNEADTPDNFQSRRPNTSFCFLDIRSPGLGDTAMYLCATSRSFRGKDTEAFFGQGTRLTVV.